The present entry profiles one TCR beta chain with its context. The antigen is not known. This record comes from a study of T cells in localized non-small cell lung cancer. Whole-study findings and limits: Uninvolved adjacent lung showed the highest T cell clonality, exceeding tumor. Greater T cell density in blood accompanied longer overall survival. A median about 62 of the top 100 tumor clones appeared in adjacent lung. Sequencing was restricted to one tumor region; therefore, heterogeneity remains possible.

V was clipped by 3 bases and J by 10 bases; unmatched bases: 10. CDR3 length: 14 residues. CDR1 and CDR2 from the germline V gene are SGDLS and YYNGEE. Clones were read by immunoSEQ multiplex PCR, and TCRdb kept only the in-frame ones, dropping some. The sample contains over 15,000 clones, over 75% of which appear only once. This receptor was obtained from a female donor older than 55 with stage I lung adenocarcinoma. This chain joins TRBV9 and TRBJ2-3; 8 bases align to TRBD2. The material sequenced was peripheral blood, taken before any cancer treatment. This chain's CDR3 is CASSAPGGQGSQYF. The CDR3 nucleotides are TGTGCCAGCAGCGCCCCGGGGGGGCAGGGATCGCAGTATTTT.